Described below is a single T cell receptor (beta chain) sequence and its context. The sample is drawn from a study of blood T cell repertoires in COVID-19. Study context: Acute and convalescent COVID-19 specimens originated in the United States, Italy and Spain. PBMCs, B-cell-depleted T cells, or T cells provided the cDNA or gDNA that made up the material.

The germline gives CDR1 MNHEY, CDR2 SMNVEV (reference sequence). V was pared by 5 bases and J by 7 bases, with 18 bases between. The CDR3 spans 16 residues. Original processing methods: Amplifying reference gene primers gave estimates of nucleated cell counts. The assay was immunoSEQ multiplex PCR, and TCRdb's table has in-frame clones only and misses some. V and J calls and clone size are given by that table; D and trimming were obtained from the DNA. The sample holds about 300,000 clones; roughly 91% are singletons and the top ten take 1.5% to 2%. The clonotype comes from a woman between 25 and 40 years old with COVID-19, enrolled during active disease. The sample comprised peripheral blood. The rearrangement joins TRBV27 to TRBJ1-6, with a tentative D call TRBD1 (5 bases). CDR3 sequence (DNA): TGTGCCAGCAGTACGACCCCCCAGGGCGCAAATTCACCCCTCCACTTT. Translation gives CASSTTPQGANSPLHF.